This TCR beta chain was captured in a study of T cell responses to AZD1222 COVID-19 vaccine. Whether given at about 4 or about 12 weeks, second doses were pooled. Overall study results and limits: Seropositive at baseline were only a handful of AZD1222 recipients. The study reported that nearly half of spike-specific TCRs target unmutated variant regions.

Note on this clone: Its cognate antigen is unknown.

Libraries were prepared by immunoSEQ multiplex PCR; TCRdb keeps only in-frame clonotypes and omits some of them. The table shows 90,000 to 120,000 clones, with about 90% occurring only once. The material was peripheral blood, obtained 28 days after the second AZD1222 dose. The clonotype originates from an adult who received the AZD1222 COVID-19 vaccine.

This chain's CDR3 is CASSKQGTNTEAFF. DNA of the CDR3: TGTGCCAGCAGTAAACAGGGAACGAACACTGAAGCTTTCTTT. The chain recombines TRBV2 with TRBJ1-1, with D possibly being TRBD1 (6 bases). Germline V gene sequence: CDR1 SNHLY, CDR2 FYNNEI. CDR3 length equals 14 residues. Deletions cut 5 bases from V and 1 base from J, with 11 bases between.